This T cell receptor (beta chain) was profiled in a study of identical twins. Via MiXCR, TCRdb re-called the 5' RACE reads, giving one row per CDR3 protein. Counted here are about 470,000 distinct CDR3 sequences, 20% to 25% occurring once; the ten biggest clones make up 2.9%. Trimming left V 4 bases short and J 5 bases short, with 13 bases between. This CDR3 is built from 14 residues. Germline values: CDR1 SGHRS, CDR2 YFSETQ. This sample also appeared in a second study, on T cells expressing NK-cell markers. That publication notes: There were seven HCMV-seropositive donors and one seronegative donor among the eight sequenced. NKG2C+ dominant clonotype frequencies in 5 or 6 donors were roughly 1.0-7.5% of CD8+ T cells.

The material sequenced was CD4+ T cells sorted from blood. The V and J genes are TRBV5-1 and TRBJ2-1, with D possibly being TRBD1 (6 bases). This TCR came from a woman under 30 in good health. CDR3 protein: CASSRTAGNNEQFF. In nucleotides, the CDR3 is TGCGCCAGCAGCCGGACAGCAGGAAACAATGAGCAGTTCTTC.